Each of the 8 T cell receptor beta chains below was sequenced from the same sample in a study of cytomegalovirus exposure and HLA in healthy donors. The PCR had 60 Vbeta and 13 Jbeta primers. Using immunoSEQ multiplex PCR, the repertoire was profiled, and TCRdb retains in-frame clones only, with some absent. Recorded for this sample: over 30,000 clones. Sequencing was done on a sample of PBMCs. Receptors were obtained from a middle-aged man in good health and CMV-seronegative.

This chain links TRBV5-6 with TRBJ2-2; weak D call: TRBD2 (6 bases). V was shortened by 3 bases and J by 7 bases, with 19 bases between the two germline ends. The CDR3 loop spans 16 amino acids. Germline V CDR1 and CDR2: SGHDT, YYEEEE. The CDR3 DNA is TGTGCCAGCAGCTATCCGGACTTTCGGGGGTACGGGGAGCTGTTTTTT. Its translation: CASSYPDFRGYGELFF.

The rearrangement uses TRBV28 and TRBJ2-7; 10 nucleotides align to TRBD1. CDR1 is MDHEN, CDR2 SYDVKM, per germline. This CDR3 is built from 20 residues. V lost 6 bases to trimming and J lost 0 bases; unmatched junction nucleotides: 20. CDR3 sequence (DNA): TGTGCCAGCAGGGGGTCGATCCCGGACAGGGGGACAAGCAGCTCCTACGAGCAGTACTTC. The encoded protein is CASRGSIPDRGTSSSYEQYF.

The V gene is TRBV5-1, the J gene TRBJ1-5; D is uncertain. CDR1 is SGHRS and CDR2 is YFSETQ in the germline V gene. V lost 4 bases to trimming and J lost 6 bases, with 14 bases between them. This CDR3 spans 14 amino acids. The chain's CDR3 is CASSRGLGIQPQHF. CDR3 DNA: TGCGCCAGCAGCCGGGGTCTGGGCATTCAGCCCCAGCATTTT. Looking up the rest from reference TRBV5-1 and TRBJ1-5 gives the full variable domain: KAGVTQTPRYLIKTRGQQVTLSCSPISGHRSVSWYQQTPGQGLQFLFEYFSETQRNKGNFPGRFSGRQFSNSRSEMNVSTLELGDSALYLCASSRGLGIQPQHFGDGTRLSIL.

The rearrangement joins TRBV7-2 to TRBJ1-2; the match to TRBD1 covers 9 bases. CDR1 and CDR2 from the germline V gene are SGHTA and FQGNSA. V shed 5 bases and J 14 bases; nucleotides not matched to a gene: 12. This CDR3 contains 13 residues. CDR3 sequence reads: CASSRRDRVYRTF. DNA for the CDR3: TGTGCCAGCAGCAGGCGGGACAGGGTGTATCGGACCTTC.

The CDR3 DNA reads as TGTGCCAGCAGCTTATCACGCGGCAGGGAATCCTACGAGCAGTACTTC. Translating gives CASSLSRGRESYEQYF. This chain connects TRBV7-9 to TRBJ2-7; D is perhaps TRBD1 (5 bases). CDR1 is SEHNR and CDR2 is FQNEAQ in the germline V gene (reference sequence). This CDR3 is 16 amino acids long. Trimming cost V 2 bases and J 1 base, with 15 bases left between them.

The chain combines TRBV7-3 with TRBJ2-3; a weak D match, TRBD2 (5 bases). CDR1 is SGHTA, CDR2 FQGTGA, per germline. The V end lost 0 bases, the J end lost 6 bases, and 13 bases lay between the germline ends. The CDR3 covers 15 residues. The DNA of the CDR3 is TGTGCCAGCAGCTTAACGCCGGGATATGGTGATACGCAGTATTTT. Its protein product is CASSLTPGYGDTQYF.

The V and J genes are TRBV30 and TRBJ2-1; D unclear. The V and J ends lost 0 bases and 4 bases respectively, with 10 bases between them. Germline V gene lookup returns CDR1 GTSNPN and CDR2 SVGIG (reference sequence). The CDR3 spans 14 residues. CDR3 protein: CAWSVIPLYNEQFF. In nucleotides, the CDR3 is TGTGCCTGGAGTGTAATCCCCCTATACAATGAGCAGTTCTTC.

The V gene is TRBV30, the J gene TRBJ1-2, with 7 bases fitting TRBD1. After removal of 3 bases from V and 4 bases from J, the junction contained 11 bases not matched to a gene. The length of the CDR3 is 15 residues. Germline V CDR1 and CDR2: GTSNPN, SVGIG (reference sequence). For the CDR3, the DNA is TGTGCCTGGAGGCGGACAGGCGGAGGTGTCTATGGCTACACCTTC. It specifies CAWRRTGGGVYGYTF.